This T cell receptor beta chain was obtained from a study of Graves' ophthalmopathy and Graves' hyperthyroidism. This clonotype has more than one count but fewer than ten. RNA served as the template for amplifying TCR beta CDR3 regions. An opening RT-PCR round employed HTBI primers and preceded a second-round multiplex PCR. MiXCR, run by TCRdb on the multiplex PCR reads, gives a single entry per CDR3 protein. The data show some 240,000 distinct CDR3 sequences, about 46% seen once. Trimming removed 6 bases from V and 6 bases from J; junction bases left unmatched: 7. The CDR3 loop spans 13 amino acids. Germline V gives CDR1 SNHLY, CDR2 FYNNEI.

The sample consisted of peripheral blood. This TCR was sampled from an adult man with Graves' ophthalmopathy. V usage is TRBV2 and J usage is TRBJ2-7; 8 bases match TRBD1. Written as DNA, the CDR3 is TGTGCCAGCAGGGGGGACAGGATGGGCGAGCAGTACTTC. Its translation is CASRGDRMGEQYF.